This TCR beta chain was identified in a study of shared clonotypes between healthy human individuals (dated by TCRdb to the early 2020s). About the study as a whole: The cohort comprised a couple of women and a few men aged 18 to 49 years. To estimate repertoire size and how much clonotype sharing occurs between individuals, the study deeply sequenced the blood TCR repertoires of 5 or 6 healthy adults. To increase sequencing depth and limit assay-specific biases, different laboratories used diverse techniques to prepare libraries and sequence TCR repertoires. Per donor, leukapheresis produced somewhere between about 0.85 and 8.9 billion PBMCs.

Turning to this clone: The antigen this receptor binds is unknown. There are no base qualities to consult, and no much larger clone falls within one base.

Using the deep immunoSEQ assay, multiplex PCR amplified TCR CDR3 regions from genomic DNA. Extracted genomic DNA from each cell subset was spread evenly across all wells of several immunoSEQ 96-well plates, with each plate serving as a replicate. Each replicate PCR for unsorted PBMC received about 0.3 ug genomic DNA, equal to about 30,000 T cell genomes. Unsorted PBMC genomic DNA was sequenced across ten immunoSEQ deep assay plates. The purified libraries were quantified using a Qubit 3.0 fluorometer, sized with a Bioanalyzer 2100, and then quantified again using the KAPA Library Quantification kit. Every immunoSEQ 96-well plate was sequenced on a dedicated single-read 150-cycle Illumina NextSeq 550 flow cell. The authors' analysis ran thus. Because only junctional sequences without quality scores were contained in the immunoSEQ output, filtering matching that applied to full-length reads could not be performed. Sequences were annotated with PyIR, a Python wrapper for IgBLAST v1.9, and V/J genes and CDR3 were assigned using IMGT germline references. Reads were removed for weak V/J assignments (E-value above 1e-6), missing CDR3, stop codons, out-of-frame junctions, or ambiguous translated residues. V3J clonotypes were defined as sequences sharing an identical inferred V gene, J gene, and CDR3 amino acid sequence. To compute the percentage overlap between repertoires, the number of shared unique clonotypes was divided by the size of the smaller repertoire. RTK rarefaction, the Chao1 estimator, and Recon v2.1 estimates of unobserved clonotypes were used to assess repertoire richness. Not all clones reach the TCRdb copy of this immuneACCESS table, which keeps in-frame sequences only. Checked studies attribute under half of the gap to unresolved V genes and leave the rest unexplained. For V, J and clone size, that table is used; D and trimming come from the DNA. For this sample the table gives under 600,000 clones, of which around 78% were detected only once. The top ten constitute around 12% of the sample.

The donors were healthy, HIV-negative adults who had no recently reported acute infections or vaccinations. Every donor was a Caucasian adult living in Nashville, Tennessee, USA. For unsorted samples, tens of millions of PBMCs were counted and genomic DNA was extracted with the QIAamp DNA Blood Mini kit. Blood was obtained by leukapheresis, after which PBMCs were separated by Ficoll-Histopaque density gradient centrifugation and cryopreserved in liquid nitrogen vapor phase. What the work shows at the level of the full study, not this receptor alone: Pairwise subsampling indicated that sequencing depth was expected to affect the degree of clonotype sharing among donors. Because the study included a small number of donors, the genetic and exposure-history diversity represented was limited. Sampling was restricted to blood, and TCR repertoires in tissues likely differ from the TCR repertoires found in blood.

At the junction V is shortened by 4 bases and J by 4 bases; bases outside the gene matches: 9. Inclusive of the bounding cysteine and phenylalanine, the CDR3 is 15 residues long. The only DNA kept is the CDR3, 45 bases in frame from the first base. The germline V gene (reference sequence) sets CDR1 to SGHNT and CDR2 to YYREEE. The sequence joins TRBV5-4 to TRBJ2-5; TRBD2 aligns with 8 central bases. The specimen sequenced was PBMCs. This sequence was found in a woman aged 40 to 50 in good health. Some clones in this sample may be carry-over from other donors' samples. At the DNA level, the sequence is TGTGCCAGCAGCCAGCCGGGACTAGGGAGAGAGACCCAGTACTTC. The translation is CASSQPGLGRETQYF. Full variable domain (CDR3 extended with the reference TRBV5-4 and TRBJ2-5 proteins): ETGVTQSPTHLIKTRGQQVTLRCSSQSGHNTVSWYQQALGQGPQFIFQYYREEENGRGNFPPRFSGLQFPNYSSELNVNALELDDSALYLCASSQPGLGRETQYFGPGTRLLVL.